The T cell receptor beta chain described here comes from a study of cytomegalovirus exposure and HLA in healthy donors (dated by TCRdb to 2015 to 2018). As for the study more broadly: A later analysis indicated that the 95 to 150 validation repertoires were generated on the platform also employed for the 670 or so repertoires of the first cohort. The study was designed to test whether signatures of past pathogen exposure could be identified by cataloging public T cell receptors. Along with the approximately 700-subject first cohort, a separate validation cohort of around 110 different subjects was used. The study combined high-throughput TCR immunosequencing, statistical association of individual TCRs with disease status, and machine learning to predict cytomegalovirus infection status.

Separate from the roughly 700-subject first cohort, the validation cohort of 120 subjects was the group to which the donors belonged. On this clone itself: Its cognate antigen has yet to be identified. Base quality data are lacking; no much larger clone is found one base away.

V is clipped by 1 base and J by 2 bases, and the sequence between their germline boundaries is 12 bases long. CDR1 and CDR2 are read off the germline V gene as LGHNA and YSLEER. The CDR3, from cysteine to phenylalanine, totals 15 residues. Only the CDR3 DNA stays, 45 bases, in frame from base 1. Overall study outcomes, separate from this receptor: The validation cohort had no HLA typing available for a later analysis, so co-occurrence within that cohort was assessed over all 120 or so repertoires. Subsequent analysis determined that TCRs grouped into clusters in the first cohort also showed a tendency toward co-occurrence across the approximately 110 validation repertoires, and about 93% of cluster scores exceeded 0. Most TCR sequences were observed very rarely across donors, whereas some public TCRs were present in many individuals. Three of the identified cytomegalovirus-associated TCR beta chains were confirmed in vitro to be specific for cytomegalovirus antigens. It was suggested by the authors that the approach could potentially be generalized to other disease states and immunological phenotypes. The classifier was reported to diagnose cytomegalovirus status with high specificity and sensitivity in both the original and validation cohorts. A total of around 150 TCR beta chains were listed by the study as associated with cytomegalovirus.

Library prep was done by the immunoSEQ multiplex PCR assay. The source study handled its data this way. A statistical classification framework was built for diagnosing cytomegalovirus status from the catalog of TCR beta chain sequences. What TCRdb holds here is the immuneACCESS table cut down to in-frame rearrangements. Part of the clones is not present; checked against another copy, under half of the missing clones reflect an unresolved V gene, and the others are unexplained. That table supplies the V and J calls and clone size; D and trimming were determined from the DNA. The sample table contains 150,000 to 200,000 clones; only one count was recorded for roughly 89% of them. The ten largest make up 3% to 3.5% of the sample.

The chain joins TRBV4-3 to TRBJ2-7; the D gene is perhaps TRBD2, on 6 matching bases. This clonotype was obtained from a woman aged 18-35 years in good health and CMV-seropositive. The sequenced sample consisted of PBMCs. The CDR3 in this case is CASSQGGATTYEQYF. At the DNA level, the sequence is TGCGCCAGCAGCCAAGGCGGGGCAACGACCTACGAGCAGTACTTC.